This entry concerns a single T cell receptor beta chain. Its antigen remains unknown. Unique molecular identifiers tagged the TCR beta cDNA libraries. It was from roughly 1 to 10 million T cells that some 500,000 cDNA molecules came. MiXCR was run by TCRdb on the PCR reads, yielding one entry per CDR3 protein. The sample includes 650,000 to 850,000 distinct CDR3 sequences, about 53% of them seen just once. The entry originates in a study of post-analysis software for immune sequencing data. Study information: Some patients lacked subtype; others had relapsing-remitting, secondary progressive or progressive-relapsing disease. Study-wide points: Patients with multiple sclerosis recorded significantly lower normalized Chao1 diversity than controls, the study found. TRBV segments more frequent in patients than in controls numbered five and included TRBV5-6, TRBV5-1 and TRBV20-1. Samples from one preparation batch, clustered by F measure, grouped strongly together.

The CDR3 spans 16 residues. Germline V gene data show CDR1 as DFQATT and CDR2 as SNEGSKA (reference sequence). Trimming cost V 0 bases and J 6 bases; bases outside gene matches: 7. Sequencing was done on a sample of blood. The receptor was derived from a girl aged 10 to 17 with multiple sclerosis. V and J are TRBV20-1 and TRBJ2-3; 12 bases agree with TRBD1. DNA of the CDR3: TGCAGTGCTAGAGACCCCTCGGGACAGGGGGCGGATACGCAGTATTTT. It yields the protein CSARDPSGQGADTQYF.